This T cell receptor beta chain was obtained from a study of breast tumors, draining lymph nodes, adjacent tissues. Samples came from axillary lymph nodes draining the breast cancer. Via MiXCR, TCRdb re-called the multiplex PCR reads, giving one row per CDR3 protein. Here the sample spans 150,000 to 200,000 distinct CDR3 sequences, roughly a third being singletons. This clonotype was counted a few times. The V segment lost 1 base and the J segment 1 base; nucleotides outside the gene matches: 3. The V gene's germline CDR1 is MNHEY and CDR2 SVGEGT. The CDR3 length is 15 residues. This clonotype was obtained from a female donor with breast cancer. Some clones in this sample may be carry-over from other donors' samples. The chain is built from TRBV6-2 or TRBV6-3 and TRBJ2-7; 8 bases agree with TRBD1. Sequencing input: axillary lymph node tissue. DNA of the CDR3: TGTGCCAGCAGTTACTTTGGACAGGGATCCTACGAGCAGTACTTC. This sequence encodes CASSYFGQGSYEQYF.